These 24 T cell receptor beta chains were sequenced from one sample in a study of prognosis after radiotherapy for stage I lung cancer. The authors amplified TCR beta CDR3 from genomic DNA using two-round multiplex PCR. TRBV and TRBJ genes each had their own specific primers in first-round PCR. TCRdb recomputed calls from the multiplex PCR reads with MiXCR, one row per CDR3 protein. The sample holds over 11,000 distinct CDR3 sequences, roughly a quarter seen once. Sequences were derived from PBMCs, sampled before or after stereotactic body radiation therapy (not recorded which). The receptors were gathered from a donor aged 50 or older with non-small cell lung cancer.

In regard to this clonotype: A much larger clone is a single base away; this may be a read error. The rearrangement links TRBV5-5 to TRBJ2-5; no definite D call. Germline CDR1 SGHKS, CDR2 YYEKEE (reference sequence). The CDR3 is 15 residues long. CDR3 in DNA: TGTGCCAGCAGCTTGGTAGGGCGGAGCCAAGAGACCCATTACTTC. This gives the protein CASSLVGRSQETHYF. Full variable domain (missing parts from reference TRBV5-5 and TRBJ2-5): DAGVTQSPTHLIKTRGQQVTLRCSPISGHKSVSWYQQVLGQGPQFIFQYYEKEERGRGNFPDRFSARQFPNYSSELNVNALLLGDSALYLCASSLVGRSQETHYFGPGTRLLVL.

At least ten counts were recorded for this clonotype. Just one base apart from a much larger clone, this may be a read error. The chain recombines TRBV12-3 or TRBV12-4 with TRBJ2-6, with D maybe TRBD1 (5 bases). The CDR3 covers 16 residues. In DNA form, the CDR3 reads TGTGCCAGCAGTCCCCGAGTCAACTCTGGGGCCAACGCCCTGACTTTC. Amino acid sequence: CASSPRVNSGANALTF.

As to this clonotype: Because it lacks the conserved phenylalanine or tryptophan at the end, this CDR3 is likely a read error. The V and J genes are TRBV7-3 and TRBJ2-1, with 7 bases identical to TRBD2. The germline V gene has CDR1 SGHTA and CDR2 FQGTGA. This CDR3 region has 16 residues. V lost 5 bases and J lost 8; bases outside the gene matches: 15. CDR3 in amino acids: CASSMSGTIRYDEQFS. The CDR3 DNA reads TGTGCCAGCAGCATGTCCGGGACTATAAGGTATGATGAGCAGTTCTCC.

This clonotype was seen ten or more times. The genes are TRBV10-3 and TRBJ2-2; D gene unclear. CDR1 is ENHRY and CDR2 is SYGVKD in the germline V gene. V lost 8 bases to trimming and J lost 6 bases, with 13 bases between them. The CDR3 totals 13 residues. CDR3 residues: CAIGPTVAGELFF. CDR3 nucleotide sequence: TGTGCCATCGGTCCAACCGTAGCCGGGGAGCTGTTTTTT.

This clonotype was counted ten times or more. The chain links TRBV3-1 to TRBJ2-2; 10 positions agree with TRBD1. V dropped 5 bases and J dropped 6; count of bases not matched to a gene: 6. The CDR3 contains 15 residues. Germline V gene data show CDR1 as LGHDT and CDR2 as YNNKEL (reference sequence). CDR3 sequence: CASSFGQGVSGELFF. The CDR3 bases are TGTGCCAGCAGCTTCGGACAGGGGGTGTCCGGGGAGCTGTTTTTT.

By its share, this clonotype is medium-sized. V is TRBV12-3 or TRBV12-4 and J is TRBJ2-3; maybe TRBD1 (5 bases). V was pared by 6 bases and J by 0 bases, with 16 bases between. The CDR3 runs 16 residues. CDR3 residues: CASSQTEHRSTDTQYF. The CDR3 nucleotides are TGTGCCAGCAGCCAGACAGAACATAGAAGCACAGATACGCAGTATTTT.

V and J are TRBV19 and TRBJ1-5; D not resolved. The length of the CDR3 is 14 residues. The V gene lost 11 bases and the J gene lost 10 bases, with 24 bases spanning the gap. CDR1 is LNHDA, CDR2 SQIVND, per germline (reference sequence). As DNA, the CDR3 is TGTGCCCCTAGTATAGAATCCCTTTATCCCCCCCAGCATTTT. Protein sequence: CAPSIESLYPPQHF.

Note on this clonotype: This may stem from a read error, because a much larger clone lies one nucleotide away. The J gene is TRBJ2-4, the V gene TRBV6-1, with D possibly being TRBD1 or TRBD2 (6 bases each). This CDR3 is built from 14 residues. Germline V lookup: CDR1 MNHNS, CDR2 SASEGT. CDR3 sequence: CASSRRGGKNNQYF. The CDR3 region has the DNA TGTGCCAGCAGCCGCAGGGGAGGCAAAAACAATCAGTACTTC.

Sample share makes this clonotype medium-sized. The chain joins TRBV28 to TRBJ2-7; 10 nucleotides align to TRBD2. The CDR3 runs to 17 residues. Germline CDR1 is MDHEN and CDR2 is SYDVKM. V was clipped by 6 bases and J by 0 bases; unmatched bases: 11. CDR3: CASSRRGLAAYSYEQYF. CDR3 coding DNA: TGTGCCAGCAGCAGACGCGGACTAGCGGCCTACTCCTACGAGCAGTACTTC.

This clonotype has ten or more counts. This chain uses TRBV30 with TRBJ2-3; maybe TRBD1 (6 bases). This CDR3 is built from 14 residues. Germline loops: CDR1 GTSNPN, CDR2 SVGIG (reference sequence). V lost 4 bases and J 2 bases, leaving 13 bases between the germline ends. CDR3 loop: CAWTGAPNTDTQYF. CDR3 bases: TGTGCCTGGACAGGGGCCCCCAACACAGATACGCAGTATTTT.

The table lists this clonotype with many counts. The genes are TRBV9 and TRBJ2-1; 9 bases match TRBD2. The CDR3 consists of 15 residues. Germline V gene sequence: CDR1 SGDLS, CDR2 YYNGEE. V shed 3 bases and J 0 bases; nucleotides not matched to a gene: 1. Here the CDR3 reads CASSEAGGSYNEQFF. The CDR3 DNA reads TGTGCCAGCAGCGAAGCGGGGGGCTCCTACAATGAGCAGTTCTTC.

This clonotype is labeled medium-sized. V usage is TRBV20-1 and J usage is TRBJ2-3, with D perhaps TRBD1 or TRBD2 (5 bases each). Germline CDR1 reads DFQATT; CDR2 reads SNEGSKA (reference sequence). This CDR3 has 13 amino acids. Trimming took 6 bases from V and 0 from J, leaving 10 bases between them. CDR3 DNA sequence: TGCAGTGCCAGGGACGGAAGCACAGATACGCAGTATTTT. Translated: CSARDGSTDTQYF.

This clonotype was counted many times. The rearrangement links TRBV30 to TRBJ2-1; 10 positions match TRBD1. Per the germline V gene, CDR1 is GTSNPN and CDR2 is SVGIG (reference sequence). J gave up 8 bases and V 5 bases, and 12 bases lay outside the gene matches. The length of the CDR3 is 15 residues. The CDR3 coding sequence is TGTGCCTGGGACTCCTGGGGACAGGGGACCGATGAGCAGTTCTTC. Its protein is CAWDSWGQGTDEQFF.

This clonotype was observed a handful of times. This may be a read error, as it is one base from a much larger clone. The CDR3 loop is CVSARQPSDTQYF. Written as DNA, the CDR3 is TGTGTCAGCGCGAGACAGCCCTCAGATACGCAGTATTTT. This rearrangement joins TRBV6-2 or TRBV6-3 to TRBJ2-3, with D perhaps matching TRBD1 (5 bases). Germline-derived CDR1 and CDR2 are MNHEY and SVGEGT. The CDR3 has 13 residues.

In this sample, this clonotype is medium-sized. The chain employs TRBV2 and TRBJ2-5; 12 nucleotides line up with TRBD2. Germline V lookup: CDR1 SNHLY, CDR2 FYNNEI. Trimming at V came to 6 bases and at J to 2 bases, leaving 13 bases not matched to a gene. The CDR3 runs 18 residues. CDR3: CASSPGTSGWDGQETQYF. The CDR3 DNA is TGTGCCAGCAGCCCCGGGACTAGCGGGTGGGACGGGCAAGAGACCCAGTACTTC.

This clonotype was counted many times. The chain couples TRBV20-1 to TRBJ2-7, with 7 nucleotides matching TRBD2. The CDR3 has 12 residues. V shed 3 bases, J shed 7 bases, and the junction held 6 bases outside the gene matches. The germline V gene has CDR1 DFQATT and CDR2 SNEGSKA (reference sequence). The CDR3 region is CSASGRRSEQYF. The CDR3 region has the DNA TGCAGTGCTAGCGGGAGGAGATCTGAGCAGTACTTC.

This clonotype was counted ten times or more. The CDR3 coding sequence is TGTGCCAGCAGTGGACAGGGACGAAACTATGGCTACACCTTC. Amino acid sequence: CASSGQGRNYGYTF. This chain connects TRBV2 to TRBJ1-2, with TRBD1 matching 7 bases. CDR3 length equals 14 residues. CDR1 and CDR2 from the germline V gene are SNHLY and FYNNEI. The V segment lost 4 bases and the J segment 2 bases; nucleotides outside the gene matches: 4.

This clonotype was picked up many times. J is TRBJ2-7 and V is TRBV19; TRBD2 aligns across 8 bases. Trimming at V came to 3 bases and at J to 2 bases, leaving 6 bases not matched to a gene. The germline V gene has CDR1 LNHDA and CDR2 SQIVND (reference sequence). This CDR3 contains 15 residues. CDR3 amino acids: CASSMISGTTYEQYF. The DNA for the CDR3 is TGTGCCAGTAGTATGATTAGCGGGACCACCTACGAGCAGTACTTC.

This clonotype has ten or more counts. The rearrangement uses TRBV7-9 and TRBJ1-1; D not resolved. Trimming stripped 1 base from V and 2 bases from J, with 8 bases between. The CDR3 sequence is 14 residues long. CDR1 SEHNR and CDR2 FQNEAQ come from the germline V gene (reference sequence). The CDR3 spells CASSLVDGNTEAFF. As DNA, the CDR3 is TGTGCCAGCAGCTTAGTAGATGGTAACACTGAAGCTTTCTTT.

This clonotype was found many times. The V gene is TRBV13, the J gene TRBJ2-6; perhaps TRBD1 as D (6 bases). Germline values: CDR1 PRHDT, CDR2 FYEKMQ (reference sequence). Trimming shortened V by 5 bases and J by 0 bases, and 8 bases separated the two germline ends. This CDR3 is 15 amino acids long. The CDR3 protein is CASSTGNSGANVLTF. The CDR3 bases are TGTGCCAGCAGCACAGGGAACTCTGGGGCCAACGTCCTGACTTTC.

This clonotype occurred many times. The chain combines TRBV27 with TRBJ1-3, with D perhaps TRBD1 (5 bases). The V gene lost 5 bases and the J gene lost 0 bases, with 20 bases spanning the gap. Germline-derived CDR1 and CDR2 are MNHEY and SMNVEV (reference sequence). The CDR3 covers 18 residues. CDR3 residues: CASSPWGFRRSSGNTIYF. CDR3 nucleotide sequence: TGTGCCAGCAGTCCATGGGGGTTTCGGAGAAGCTCTGGAAACACCATATATTTT.

There are many counts of this clonotype. V usage is TRBV2 and J usage is TRBJ2-5; 8 bases are shared with TRBD2. CDR1 and CDR2 (germline): SNHLY, FYNNEI. V lost 10 bases to trimming and J lost 5 bases; unmatched junction nucleotides: 15. The CDR3 covers 15 residues. The CDR3 protein is CATRRAGGPRETQYF. As DNA, the CDR3 is TGTGCCACGCGAAGGGCGGGAGGACCCAGGGAGACCCAGTACTTC.

The rearrangement uses TRBV4-1 and TRBJ1-4, with D possibly TRBD1 on 6 matching bases. CDR3 length: 17 amino acids. Germline V gene sequence: CDR1 MGHRA, CDR2 YSYEKL. V was pared by 3 bases and J by 13 bases, with 27 bases between. As DNA, the CDR3 is TGCGCCAGCAGCCACTCCTCCATTGGGACATCGGAGGAAGGACTGTTTTTT. Translating it yields CASSHSSIGTSEEGLFF.

As regards this clonotype: One end of the junction is discordant with germline, which a read error may explain. The genes are TRBV6-1 and TRBJ1-5; D gene unclear. Germline V gives CDR1 MNHNS, CDR2 SASEGT. The CDR3 covers 14 residues. CDR3 nucleotides: TGTGCCATCAGTCTGTCTCTCGGGAGTCATCCCCAGCATTTT. As protein: CAISLSLGSHPQHF.